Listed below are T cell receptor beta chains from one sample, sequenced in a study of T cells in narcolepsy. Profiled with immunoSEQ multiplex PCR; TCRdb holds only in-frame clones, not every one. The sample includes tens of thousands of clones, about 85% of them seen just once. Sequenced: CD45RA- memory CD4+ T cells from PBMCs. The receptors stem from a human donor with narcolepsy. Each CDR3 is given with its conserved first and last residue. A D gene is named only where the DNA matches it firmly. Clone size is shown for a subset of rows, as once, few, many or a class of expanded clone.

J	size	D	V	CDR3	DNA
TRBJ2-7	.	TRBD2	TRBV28	CASRGSGRRYEQYF	TGTGCCAGTCGAGGGAGCGGGAGGCGGTACGAGCAGTACTTC
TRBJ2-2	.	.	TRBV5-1	CASSSSSRGLSGELFF	TGCGCCAGCAGCTCGTCCTCGCGGGGGCTGTCCGGGGAGCTGTTTTTT
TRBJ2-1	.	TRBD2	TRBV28	CASSPSTGGPDNEQFF	TGTGCCAGCAGTCCATCGACGGGAGGGCCGGATAATGAGCAGTTCTTC
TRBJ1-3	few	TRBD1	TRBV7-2	CASSPQGGNTIYF	TGTGCCAGCAGCCCACAGGGGGGAAACACCATATATTTT
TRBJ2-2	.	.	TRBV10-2	CASTTSLSAGELFF	TGCGCCAGCACGACTAGTCTTTCGGCCGGGGAGCTGTTTTTT
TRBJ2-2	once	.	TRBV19	CASSIQGSTGELFF	TGTGCCAGTAGTATACAGGGATCCACCGGGGAGCTGTTTTTT
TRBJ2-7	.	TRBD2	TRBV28	CASSLGGSSYEQYF	TGTGCCAGCAGTCTGGGGGGGAGTTCCTACGAGCAGTACTTC
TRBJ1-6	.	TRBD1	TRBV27	CASSFPRTGNPNSPLHF	TGTGCCAGCAGTTTCCCCCGGACAGGGAACCCTAATTCACCCCTCCACTTT
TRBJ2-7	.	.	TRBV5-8	CASSYEQYF	TGTGCCAGCAGCTACGAGCAGTACTTC
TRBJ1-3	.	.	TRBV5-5	CASSLARGAPGNTIYF	TGTGCCAGCAGCTTGGCCCGGGGGGCGCCTGGAAACACCATATATTTT
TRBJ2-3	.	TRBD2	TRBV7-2	CASSLRPAGGPDTQYF	TGTGCCAGCAGCTTAAGGCCGGCGGGAGGGCCCGATACGCAGTATTTT
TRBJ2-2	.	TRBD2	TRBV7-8	CASSLLASGHTGELFF	TGTGCCAGCAGCCTCTTGGCTAGCGGCCACACCGGGGAGCTGTTTTTT
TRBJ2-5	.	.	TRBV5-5	CASWGLLPPETQYF	TGTGCCAGCTGGGGGCTACTTCCTCCAGAGACCCAGTACTTC
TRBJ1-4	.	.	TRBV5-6	CASSPGGANEKLFF	TGTGCCAGCAGCCCTGGGGGGGCTAATGAAAAACTGTTTTTT
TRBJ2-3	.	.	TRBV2	CASSFDSSKDTQYF	TGTGCCAGCAGTTTCGACAGCAGTAAAGATACGCAGTATTTT
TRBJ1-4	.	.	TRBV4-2	CASSHGGREEKLFF	TGTGCCAGCAGCCACGGAGGGCGGGAAGAAAAACTGTTTTTT
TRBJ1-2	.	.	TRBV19	CASKPGGGNGYTF	TGTGCCAGTAAGCCGGGAGGAGGGAATGGCTACACCTTC
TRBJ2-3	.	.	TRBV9	CASSVRTGSTDTQYF	TGTGCCAGCAGCGTCAGGACGGGGAGCACAGATACGCAGTATTTT
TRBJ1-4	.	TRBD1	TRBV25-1	CASSVPGTGSMSGKLFF	TGTGCCAGCAGTGTACCCGGGACAGGGTCCATGTCGGGAAAACTGTTTTTT
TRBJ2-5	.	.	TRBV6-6	CASGPRGGETQYF	TGTGCCAGCGGGCCTCGAGGGGGAGAGACCCAGTACTTC
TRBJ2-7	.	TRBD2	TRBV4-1	CVSSQEFASGSYEQYF	TGCGTCAGCAGCCAAGAATTTGCTAGCGGGAGTTACGAGCAGTACTTC
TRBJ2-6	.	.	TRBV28	CASELSGANVLTF	TGTGCCAGCGAACTCTCTGGGGCCAACGTCCTGACTTTC
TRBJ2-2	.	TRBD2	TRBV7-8	CASSSMTSGMNTGELFF	TGTGCCAGCAGCTCGATGACTAGCGGGATGAACACCGGGGAGCTGTTTTTT
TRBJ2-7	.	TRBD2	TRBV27	CASSFSGPSYEQYF	TGTGCCAGCAGTTTTAGCGGGCCTTCCTACGAGCAGTACTTC
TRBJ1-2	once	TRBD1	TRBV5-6	CASSLNRGHYGYTF	TGTGCCAGCAGCTTGAACAGGGGGCACTATGGCTACACCTTC
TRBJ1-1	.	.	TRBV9	CASSATPMNTEAFF	TGTGCCAGCAGCGCGACACCTATGAACACTGAAGCTTTCTTT
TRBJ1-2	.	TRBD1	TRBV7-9	CASSSYPTGDYGYTF	TGTGCCAGCAGCTCCTACCCTACAGGGGACTATGGCTACACCTTC
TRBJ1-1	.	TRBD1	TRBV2	CASSETGGPAAEAFF	TGTGCCAGCAGTGAGACAGGGGGTCCTGCAGCTGAAGCTTTCTTT
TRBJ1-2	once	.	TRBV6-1	CASSGHKGGQTNYGYTF	TGTGCCAGCAGTGGACACAAAGGAGGACAGACCAACTATGGCTACACCTTC
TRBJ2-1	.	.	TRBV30	CAWSVLSVGLMSSYNEQFF	TGTGCCTGGAGTGTACTTAGCGTTGGACTGATGAGCTCCTACAATGAGCAGTTCTTC
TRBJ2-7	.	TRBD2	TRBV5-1	CASSLGASGTIYEQYF	TGCGCCAGCAGCTTAGGGGCTAGCGGGACGATTTACGAGCAGTACTTC
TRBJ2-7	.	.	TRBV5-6	CASSLDGPPYEQYF	TGTGCCAGCAGCTTGGATGGGCCGCCCTACGAGCAGTACTTC
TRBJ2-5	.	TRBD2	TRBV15	CATSSPQRERETQYF	TGTGCCACCAGCAGTCCACAGCGGGAGCGAGAGACCCAGTACTTC
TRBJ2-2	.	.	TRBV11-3	CASRGLANTGELFF	TGTGCCAGCAGAGGGCTAGCTAACACCGGGGAGCTGTTTTTT
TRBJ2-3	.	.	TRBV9	CASSVRPHGPGRGADTQYF	TGTGCCAGCAGCGTAAGGCCCCATGGTCCGGGGAGAGGCGCAGATACGCAGTATTTT
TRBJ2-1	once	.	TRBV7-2	CASKVGGPNEQFF	TGTGCCAGCAAGGTTGGAGGGCCCAATGAGCAGTTCTTC
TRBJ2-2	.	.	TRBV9	CASSAVPTGELFF	TGTGCCAGCAGCGCCGTCCCCACCGGGGAGCTGTTTTTT
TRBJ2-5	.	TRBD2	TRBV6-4	CASSAPGLANQETQYF	TGTGCCAGCAGTGCCCCGGGACTAGCGAACCAAGAGACCCAGTACTTC
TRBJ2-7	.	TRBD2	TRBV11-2	CASSRPLAGDEQYF	TGTGCCAGCAGCCGACCACTAGCGGGAGACGAGCAGTACTTC
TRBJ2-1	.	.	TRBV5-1	CASSLFVGSGNEQFF	TGCGCCAGCAGCTTGTTTGTCGGGAGCGGAAATGAGCAGTTCTTC
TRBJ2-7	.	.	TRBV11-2	CASSLEVGGDEQYF	TGTGCCAGCAGCTTAGAGGTGGGAGGCGACGAGCAGTACTTC
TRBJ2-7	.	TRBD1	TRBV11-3	CASSLGPGQGSEQYF	TGTGCCAGCAGCTTGGGTCCGGGACAGGGATCCGAGCAGTACTTC
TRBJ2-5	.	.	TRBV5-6	CASSLPGLRGTQYF	TGTGCCAGCAGCTTACCGGGCCTTCGGGGGACCCAGTACTTC
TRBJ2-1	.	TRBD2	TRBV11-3	CASSLVGGRDEQFF	TGTGCCAGCAGCTTAGTGGGCGGGAGAGACGAGCAGTTCTTC
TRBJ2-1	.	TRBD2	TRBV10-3	CAISESTGTRRRGEQFF	TGTGCCATCAGTGAGTCCACCGGGACTAGACGCCGTGGTGAGCAGTTCTTC
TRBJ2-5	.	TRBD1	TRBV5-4	CASSLGTGGYQETQYF	TGTGCCAGCAGCTTGGGAACAGGGGGATACCAAGAGACCCAGTACTTC
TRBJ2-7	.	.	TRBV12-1	CASTGTETYEQYF	TGTGCCAGCACCGGGACAGAGACTTACGAGCAGTACTTC
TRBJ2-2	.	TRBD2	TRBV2	CASSLLAGEEGELFF	TGTGCCAGCAGTCTACTAGCGGGAGAAGAGGGGGAGCTGTTTTTT
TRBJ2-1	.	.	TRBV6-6	CASSYDYLNEQFF	TGTGCCAGCAGCTACGACTACCTCAATGAGCAGTTCTTC
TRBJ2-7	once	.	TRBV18	CASSPGPGASHEQYF	TGTGCCAGCTCACCAGGGCCGGGAGCGTCGCACGAGCAGTACTTC
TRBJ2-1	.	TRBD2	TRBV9	CAPLGKGSGGGSSYNEQFF	TGTGCCCCATTGGGGAAGGGTAGCGGGGGGGGAAGCTCCTACAATGAGCAGTTCTTC